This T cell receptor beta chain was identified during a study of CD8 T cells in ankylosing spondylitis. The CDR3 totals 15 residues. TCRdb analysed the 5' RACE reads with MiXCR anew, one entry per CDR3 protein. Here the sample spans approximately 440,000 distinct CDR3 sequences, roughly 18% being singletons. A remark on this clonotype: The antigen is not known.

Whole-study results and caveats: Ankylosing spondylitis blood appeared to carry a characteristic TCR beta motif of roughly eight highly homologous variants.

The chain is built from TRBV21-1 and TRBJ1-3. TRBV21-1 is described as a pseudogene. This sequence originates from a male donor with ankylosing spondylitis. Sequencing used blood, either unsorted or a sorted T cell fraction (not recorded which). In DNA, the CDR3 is TGTGCCAGCAGCAAAGGTGGGAGATCTGGAAACACCATATATTTT. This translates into CASSKGGRSGNTIYF.